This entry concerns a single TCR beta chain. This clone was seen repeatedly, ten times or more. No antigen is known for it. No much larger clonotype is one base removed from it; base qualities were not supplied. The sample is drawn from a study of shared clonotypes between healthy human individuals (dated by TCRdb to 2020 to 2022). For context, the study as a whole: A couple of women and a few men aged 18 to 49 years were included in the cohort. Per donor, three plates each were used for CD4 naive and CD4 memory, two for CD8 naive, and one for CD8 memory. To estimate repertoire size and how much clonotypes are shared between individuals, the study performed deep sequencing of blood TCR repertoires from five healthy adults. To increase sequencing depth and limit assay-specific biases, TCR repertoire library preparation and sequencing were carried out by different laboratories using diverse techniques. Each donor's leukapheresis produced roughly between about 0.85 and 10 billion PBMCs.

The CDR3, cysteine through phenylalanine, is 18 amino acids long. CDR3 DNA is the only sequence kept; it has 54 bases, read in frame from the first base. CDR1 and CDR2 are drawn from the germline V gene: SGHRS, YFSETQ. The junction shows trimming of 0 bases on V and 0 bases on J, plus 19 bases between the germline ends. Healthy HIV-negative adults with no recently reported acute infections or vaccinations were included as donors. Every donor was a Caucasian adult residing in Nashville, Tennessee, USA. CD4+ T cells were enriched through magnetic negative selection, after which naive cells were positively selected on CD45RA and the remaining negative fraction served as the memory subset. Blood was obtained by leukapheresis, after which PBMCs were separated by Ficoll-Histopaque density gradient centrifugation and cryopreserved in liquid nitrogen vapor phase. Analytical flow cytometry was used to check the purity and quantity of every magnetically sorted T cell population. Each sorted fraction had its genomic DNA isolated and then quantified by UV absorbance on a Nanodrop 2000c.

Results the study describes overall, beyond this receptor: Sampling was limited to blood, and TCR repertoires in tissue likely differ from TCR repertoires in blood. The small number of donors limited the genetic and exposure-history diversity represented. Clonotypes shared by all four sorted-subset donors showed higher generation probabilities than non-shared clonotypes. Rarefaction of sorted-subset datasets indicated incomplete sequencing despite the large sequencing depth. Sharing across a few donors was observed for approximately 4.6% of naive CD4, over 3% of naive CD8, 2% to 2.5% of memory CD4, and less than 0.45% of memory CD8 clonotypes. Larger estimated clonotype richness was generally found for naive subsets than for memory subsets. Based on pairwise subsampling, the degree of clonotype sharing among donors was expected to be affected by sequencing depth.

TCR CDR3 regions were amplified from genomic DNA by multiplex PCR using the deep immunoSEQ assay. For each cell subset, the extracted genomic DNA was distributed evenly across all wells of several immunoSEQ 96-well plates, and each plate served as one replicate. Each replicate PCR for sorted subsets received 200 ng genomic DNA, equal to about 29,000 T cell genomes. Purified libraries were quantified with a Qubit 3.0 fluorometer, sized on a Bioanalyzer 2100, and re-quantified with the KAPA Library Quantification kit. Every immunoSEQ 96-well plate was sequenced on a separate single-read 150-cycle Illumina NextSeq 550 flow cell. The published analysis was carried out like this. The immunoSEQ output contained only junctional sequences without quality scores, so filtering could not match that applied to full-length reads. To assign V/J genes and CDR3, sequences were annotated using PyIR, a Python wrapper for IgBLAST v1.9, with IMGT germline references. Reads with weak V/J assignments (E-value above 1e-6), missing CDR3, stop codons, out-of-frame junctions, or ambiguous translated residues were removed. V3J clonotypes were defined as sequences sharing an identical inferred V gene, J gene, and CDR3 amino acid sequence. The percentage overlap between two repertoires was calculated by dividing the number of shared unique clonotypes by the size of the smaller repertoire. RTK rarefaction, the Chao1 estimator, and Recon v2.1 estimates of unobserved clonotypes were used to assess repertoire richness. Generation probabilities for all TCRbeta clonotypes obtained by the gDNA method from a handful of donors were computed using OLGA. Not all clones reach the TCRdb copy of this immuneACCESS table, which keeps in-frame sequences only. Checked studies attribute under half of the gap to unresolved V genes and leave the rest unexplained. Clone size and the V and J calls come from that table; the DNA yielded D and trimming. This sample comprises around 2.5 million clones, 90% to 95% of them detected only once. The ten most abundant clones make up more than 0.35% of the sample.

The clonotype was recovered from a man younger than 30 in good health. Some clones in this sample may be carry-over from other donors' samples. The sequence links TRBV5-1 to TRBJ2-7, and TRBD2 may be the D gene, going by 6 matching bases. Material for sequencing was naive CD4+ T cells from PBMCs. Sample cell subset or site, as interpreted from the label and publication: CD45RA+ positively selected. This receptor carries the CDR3 CASSLGLLWDSPSYEQYF. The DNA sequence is TGCGCCAGCAGCTTGGGATTGCTTTGGGACTCTCCCTCCTACGAGCAGTACTTC.